This record covers a single T cell receptor beta chain. The data are from a study of blood T cell repertoires in COVID-19. Study in general: Researchers got acute and convalescent COVID-19 samples from the United States, Italy and Spain.

The CDR3 sequence is 15 residues long. CDR1 SGHAT and CDR2 FQNNGV come from the germline V gene. Trimming cost V 4 bases and J 5 bases; bases outside gene matches: 8. Sequencing used immunoSEQ multiplex PCR; TCRdb keeps in-frame clones, though not all of them. Among 250,000 to 350,000 clones listed, roughly 90% were seen once. A Seattle source enrolled patients during active infection and followed them longitudinally. V gene TRBV11-2 combines with J gene TRBJ2-1; 7 positions agree with TRBD2. The sample taken for sequencing was peripheral blood. The receptor comes from a young woman with COVID-19, enrolled during active disease. CDR3 residues: CASSSPWGGNNEQFF. The CDR3 nucleotides are TGTGCCAGCAGCTCGCCTTGGGGGGGAAACAATGAGCAGTTCTTC.